Listed below are T cell receptor beta chains from one sample, sequenced in a study of blood T cells in healthy people across ages. TCRdb reprocessed the 5' RACE reads with MiXCR, giving one entry per CDR3 protein. The profile shows roughly 2 million distinct CDR3 sequences, around half of them singletons. The source material was blood. The receptors derive from a middle-aged woman in good health. CDR3s include the opening cysteine and the closing phenylalanine or tryptophan. Rows give clone size only sometimes, using once, few, many, or a class for an expanded clone.

V gene: TRBV14
CDR3 length: 16
J gene: TRBJ1-1
clone size: -
CDR3 protein: CASSQGTVWGSTEAFF

V gene: TRBV6-5
CDR3 length: 13
J gene: TRBJ1-6
clone size: -
CDR3 protein: CASSYSRDSPLHF

V gene: TRBV20-1
CDR3 length: 14
J gene: TRBJ2-4
clone size: -
CDR3 protein: CSVQDVYDKNIQYF

V gene: TRBV29-1
CDR3 length: 14
J gene: TRBJ2-5
clone size: -
CDR3 protein: CSVEGTGADETQYF

V gene: TRBV6-6
CDR3 length: 13
J gene: TRBJ2-5
clone size: -
CDR3 protein: CSTTGQGRETQYF

V gene: TRBV6-2/TRBV6-3
CDR3 length: 14
J gene: TRBJ2-1
clone size: -
CDR3 protein: CASSRQRGRYEQFF

V gene: TRBV6-6
CDR3 length: 14
J gene: TRBJ2-1
clone size: -
CDR3 protein: CATSLGGNQETQFF

V gene: TRBV4-1
CDR3 length: 15
J gene: TRBJ2-1
clone size: few
CDR3 protein: CASSQDGQRYNEQFF

V gene: TRBV20-1
CDR3 length: 15
J gene: TRBJ2-7
clone size: -
CDR3 protein: CSATLRALSSYEQYF

V gene: TRBV4-3
CDR3 length: 17
J gene: TRBJ2-1
clone size: -
CDR3 protein: CASSQDRGSRSYNEQFF

V gene: TRBV13
CDR3 length: 16
J gene: TRBJ2-1
clone size: few
CDR3 protein: CASSGSPSGSYNEQFF

V gene: TRBV7-9
CDR3 length: 11
J gene: TRBJ2-7
clone size: few
CDR3 protein: CASGSLYEQYF

V gene: TRBV9
CDR3 length: 16
J gene: TRBJ2-1
clone size: -
CDR3 protein: CASSARGDGTLETQFF

V gene: TRBV20-1
CDR3 length: 15
J gene: TRBJ1-5
clone size: -
CDR3 protein: CSAPRLGQNNQPQHF

V gene: TRBV2
CDR3 length: 13
J gene: TRBJ2-3
clone size: few
CDR3 protein: CARPHGRTDTQYF

V gene: TRBV29-1
CDR3 length: 13
J gene: TRBJ1-2
clone size: -
CDR3 protein: CSVPSDRGYGYTF

V gene: TRBV5-6
CDR3 length: 13
J gene: TRBJ2-3
clone size: -
CDR3 protein: CASSANEARTQYF

V gene: TRBV11-2
CDR3 length: 14
J gene: TRBJ2-7
clone size: few
CDR3 protein: CASSSPGQTYEQYF

V gene: TRBV7-2
CDR3 length: 17
J gene: TRBJ2-3
clone size: -
CDR3 protein: CASSRSGLAGLTDTQYF

V gene: TRBV25-1
CDR3 length: 15
J gene: TRBJ1-2
clone size: -
CDR3 protein: CASSEYSGDLSGYTF

V gene: TRBV10-1
CDR3 length: 15
J gene: TRBJ2-7
clone size: -
CDR3 protein: CASSMSGTGGLKQYF

V gene: TRBV10-3
CDR3 length: 15
J gene: TRBJ2-3
clone size: few
CDR3 protein: CAISEEGGSTDTQYF

V gene: TRBV7-8
CDR3 length: 16
J gene: TRBJ2-6
clone size: -
CDR3 protein: CASSGWGRSGANVLTF

V gene: TRBV24-1
CDR3 length: 22
J gene: TRBJ2-6
clone size: -
CDR3 protein: CATSDPQLMGPQRSSGANALTF

V gene: TRBV28
CDR3 length: 18
J gene: TRBJ2-6
clone size: -
CDR3 protein: CASSAKGGYSSGANVLTF

V gene: TRBV4-1
CDR3 length: 16
J gene: TRBJ2-3
clone size: -
CDR3 protein: CASSQVPDRGPDTQYF

V gene: TRBV25-1
CDR3 length: 14
J gene: TRBJ2-5
clone size: once
CDR3 protein: CASSDGQVAETQYF

V gene: TRBV4-3
CDR3 length: 13
J gene: TRBJ2-4
clone size: -
CDR3 protein: CASSLNKGDIQYF

V gene: TRBV5-5
CDR3 length: 13
J gene: TRBJ1-6
clone size: -
CDR3 protein: CASSLASGSPLHF

V gene: TRBV19
CDR3 length: 16
J gene: TRBJ2-1
clone size: -
CDR3 protein: CASTPSVGQVYNEQFF

V gene: TRBV10-1
CDR3 length: 13
J gene: TRBJ2-1
clone size: -
CDR3 protein: CATQAGTYYEQFF

V gene: TRBV10-1
CDR3 length: 14
J gene: TRBJ1-2
clone size: -
CDR3 protein: CASSEGSQDYGYTF